The 22 T cell receptor beta chains in this list originate from one sample, sequenced in a study of circulating and synovial CD4+ cells in juvenile arthritis. Using immunoSEQ multiplex PCR, the repertoire was profiled, and TCRdb retains in-frame clones only, with some absent. This sample has 2,500 to 3,000 clones, with 70% to 90% found just once. Sequenced input: HLA-DR+ CD4+ T cells from blood. The subset: circulating pathogenic-like lymphocytes, sorted as HLA-DR+CD14-CD3+CD4+CD25low/- blood T cells. These receptors were collected from a human donor with juvenile idiopathic arthritis.

The V and J genes are TRBV7-6 and TRBJ2-2, with 7 bases matching TRBD2. With 1 base clipped from V and 1 base from J, the junction kept 0 bases outside the gene matches. The CDR3 loop spans 15 amino acids. The V gene's germline CDR1 is SGHVS and CDR2 FNYEAQ. In nucleotides, the CDR3 is TGTGCCAGCAGCTTAGGCGGGGGGAACACCGGGGAGCTGTTTTTT. Its translation: CASSLGGGNTGELFF.

The CDR3 reads CASIKQGFGYGYTF. The DNA for the CDR3 is TGTGCCAGCATCAAACAGGGGTTTGGGTATGGCTACACCTTC. V usage is TRBV6-1 and J usage is TRBJ1-2; 7 bases are a match to TRBD1. The V gene end was trimmed by 7 bases and the J gene end by 5 bases; junction bases not matched to a gene: 10. The CDR3 covers 14 residues. CDR1 is MNHNS, CDR2 SASEGT, per germline.

V gene TRBV29-1 combines with J gene TRBJ1-1; 10 nucleotides line up with TRBD1. V trimming: 6 bases; J trimming: 4 bases; junction bases outside the gene matches: 8. CDR3 length: 14 residues. CDR1 SQVTM and CDR2 ANQGSEA come from the germline V gene. CDR3 in amino acids: CSVAWTGGTTEAFF. The DNA for the CDR3 is TGCAGCGTGGCTTGGACAGGGGGGACCACTGAAGCTTTCTTT.

This clone was counted a few times. The gene calls are TRBV30 and TRBJ1-1, with D tentatively TRBD1 (5 bases). This CDR3 is 14 amino acids long. V lost 0 bases and J lost 5, with 13 bases in between. CDR1 GTSNPN and CDR2 SVGIG come from the germline V gene (reference sequence). The CDR3, as DNA: TGTGCCTGGAGTGTATTCCAGGGAGGAACTGAAGCTTTCTTT. Its protein product is CAWSVFQGGTEAFF.

The genes are TRBV5-1 and TRBJ2-7; the D is unclear. The ends were cut back, 4 bases at V and 1 base at J, with 9 bases in the middle. CDR3 length equals 13 residues. Per germline, CDR1 SGHRS and CDR2 YFSETQ. Here the CDR3 DNA reads TGCGCCAGCAGCCAGCCCGGGTCCTACGAGCAGTACTTC. Encoded protein: CASSQPGSYEQYF.

The J gene is TRBJ2-1, the V gene TRBV7-9; a weak D match, TRBD2 (6 bases). The V end was cut by 2 bases, the J end by 7 bases, with 15 bases between. Per germline, CDR1 SEHNR and CDR2 FQNEAQ (reference sequence). This CDR3 spans 15 amino acids. The CDR3 nucleotides are TGTGCCAGCAGCTTAACGGGGGTAAGGGCGAATGAGCAGTTCTTC. Translated: CASSLTGVRANEQFF.

The genes are TRBV5-1 and TRBJ2-5; TRBD1 is a possible D gene (6 bases). Trimming pared 0 bases from V and 3 bases from J, leaving 15 bases between. CDR1 and CDR2 (germline): SGHRS, YFSETQ. This CDR3 contains 16 residues. This chain's CDR3 is CASSLAFSRQEETQYF. In DNA, the CDR3 is TGCGCCAGCAGCTTGGCTTTTAGCAGACAGGAAGAGACCCAGTACTTC. Based on the CDR3 plus reference TRBV5-1 and TRBJ2-5, the full variable domain is KAGVTQTPRYLIKTRGQQVTLSCSPISGHRSVSWYQQTPGQGLQFLFEYFSETQRNKGNFPGRFSGRQFSNSRSEMNVSTLELGDSALYLCASSLAFSRQEETQYFGPGTRLLVL.

V usage is TRBV6-6 and J usage is TRBJ1-6, with TRBD1 matching 7 bases. This CDR3 spans 13 amino acids. Germline V gene sequence: CDR1 MNHNY, CDR2 SVGAGI (reference sequence). V lost 6 bases and J lost 10; bases outside the gene matches: 6. The CDR3 is CASSQTGSSPLHF. CDR3 sequence (DNA): TGTGCCAGCAGCCAGACAGGGTCCTCACCCCTCCACTTT.

The chain has TRBV5-6 and TRBJ1-1; possible D gene TRBD1, 6 bases. The germline V gene has CDR1 SGHDT and CDR2 YYEEEE. The ends were cut back, 0 bases at V and 0 bases at J, with 12 bases in the middle. This CDR3 region has 16 residues. CDR3 sequence reads: CASSLVPGVMNTEAFF. The CDR3 coding sequence is TGTGCCAGCAGCTTGGTTCCAGGGGTAATGAACACTGAAGCTTTCTTT.

The chain has TRBV29-1 and TRBJ1-2; 8 bases match TRBD1. J lost 4 bases, V lost 5 bases, and 6 bases had no gene match. The CDR3 is 13 amino acids. Germline V gene sequence: CDR1 SQVTM, CDR2 ANQGSEA. This CDR3 is CSVSKDRAYGYTF. For the CDR3, the DNA is TGCAGCGTTTCTAAGGACAGGGCCTATGGCTACACCTTC. The full variable domain, completed using reference TRBV29-1 and TRBJ1-2, is SAVISQKPSRDICQRGTSLTIQCQVDSQVTMMFWYRQQPGQSLTLIATANQGSEATYESGFVIDKFPISRPNLTFSTLTVSNMSPEDSSIYLCSVSKDRAYGYTFGSGTRLTVV.

The chain employs TRBV7-9 and TRBJ2-7; 11 nucleotides line up with TRBD1. This CDR3 has 16 residues. CDR1 is SEHNR and CDR2 is FQNEAQ in the germline V gene (reference sequence). The V segment lost 1 base and the J segment 5 bases; nucleotides outside the gene matches: 7. CDR3 amino acids: CASSLVIGTGGHEQYF. The CDR3 coding sequence is TGTGCCAGCAGCTTAGTAATCGGGACAGGGGGTCACGAGCAGTACTTC.

This chain connects TRBV4-2 to TRBJ2-4; possible D gene TRBD2, 5 bases. Germline lookup yields CDR1 LGHNA and CDR2 YNFKEQ. This CDR3 contains 19 residues. V was clipped by 2 bases and J by 0 bases, with 20 bases between them. The DNA of the CDR3 is TGTGCCAGCAGCCAACCTGACTCGAGCGGATACCTAGCCAAAAACATTCAGTACTTC. It translates to CASSQPDSSGYLAKNIQYF.

V is TRBV27 and J is TRBJ1-2; no clear D. V lost 5 bases, J lost 2 bases, and 9 bases lay in between. The CDR3 covers 13 residues. CDR1 MNHEY and CDR2 SMNVEV come from the germline V gene (reference sequence). CDR3 in amino acids: CASSTRINYGYTF. For the CDR3, the DNA is TGTGCCAGCAGTACCAGGATAAACTATGGCTACACCTTC.

Concerning this clone: The junction departs from the called germline gene at one end, perhaps through a read error. The genes are TRBV27 and TRBJ2-7; 10 bases agree with TRBD2. CDR1 is MNHEY and CDR2 is SMNVEV in the germline V gene (reference sequence). The CDR3 runs 13 residues. The CDR3 bases are TGTGCCAGCAGTCCCACTAGCGGGATGCCCTCACTCTTC. Residues: CASSPTSGMPSLF.

The chain employs TRBV2 and TRBJ2-7; D may be TRBD1 (5 bases). CDR3 length: 12 residues. Germline values: CDR1 SNHLY, CDR2 FYNNEI. V dropped 6 bases and J dropped 5 bases, with 11 bases sitting between them. The CDR3 loop is CASSFQGHEQYF. CDR3 nucleotide sequence: TGTGCCAGCAGCTTTCAGGGCCACGAGCAGTACTTC.

This clone was counted between two and nine times. This CDR3 reads CASSGTLNTGELFF. DNA for the CDR3: TGTGCCAGCTCAGGGACATTAAACACCGGGGAGCTGTTTTTT. The J gene is TRBJ2-2, the V gene TRBV18; a weak D match, TRBD1 (6 bases). V gave up 5 bases and J gave up 2 bases, with 9 bases separating them. Germline CDR1 reads KGHSH; CDR2 reads LQKENI. This CDR3 spans 14 amino acids.

V usage is TRBV14 and J usage is TRBJ1-4, with 9 bases identical to TRBD1. J was trimmed by 8 bases and V by 4 bases; bases with no gene match: 11. CDR3 size: 16 residues. From germline, CDR1 is SGHDN and CDR2 FVKESK. CDR3 in DNA: TGTGCCAGCAGCCCCATACAGGGGGCATATAGGGAAAAACTGTTTTTT. Its translation is CASSPIQGAYREKLFF.

The chain combines TRBV30 with TRBJ2-7; possibly TRBD1 for D (6 bases). The CDR3 covers 12 residues. CDR1 and CDR2 from the germline V gene are GTSNPN and SVGIG (reference sequence). The V end was cut by 3 bases, the J end by 2 bases, with 8 bases between. CDR3: CAWRDRPYEQYF. The CDR3, as DNA: TGTGCCTGGAGGGACAGACCCTACGAGCAGTACTTC. The full variable domain, completed using reference TRBV30 and TRBJ2-7, is SQTIHQWPATLVQPVGSPLSLECTVEGTSNPNLYWYRQAAGRGLQLLFYSVGIGQISSEVPQNLSASRPQDRQFILSSKKLLLSDSGFYLCAWRDRPYEQYFGPGTRLTVT.

The V call is TRBV28, the J call TRBJ2-5; TRBD2 agrees at 10 bases. The DNA matches TRBJ2-7 better at its end, which makes the J call doubtful. CDR3 length equals 15 residues. From germline, CDR1 is MDHEN and CDR2 SYDVKM. The CDR3 sequence is CASSIRAGGNYEQYF. CDR3 in DNA: TGTGCCAGCAGTATCAGAGCGGGAGGGAACTACGAGCAGTACTTC.

This chain joins TRBV15 and TRBJ1-2; D is undetermined. Germline lookup yields CDR1 LNHNV and CDR2 YYDKDF (reference sequence). V shed 8 bases and J shed 4 bases, with 17 bases lying between them. This CDR3 region has 14 residues. In DNA form, the CDR3 reads TGTGCCACCGCTCCGACACCGCCCACCTATGGCTACACCTTC. This sequence encodes CATAPTPPTYGYTF.

The J gene is TRBJ1-2, the V gene TRBV2, with D perhaps matching TRBD1 (5 bases). CDR1 is SNHLY, CDR2 FYNNEI, per germline. The ends were cut back, 3 bases at V and 4 bases at J, with 12 bases in the middle. The CDR3 has 14 amino acids. CDR3: CASSEVDSLYGYTF. CDR3 bases: TGTGCCAGCAGTGAGGTTGACAGCCTCTATGGCTACACCTTC.

The J gene is TRBJ2-7, the V gene TRBV30, with 9 bases lining up with TRBD1. This CDR3 spans 12 amino acids. Germline V lookup: CDR1 GTSNPN, CDR2 SVGIG (reference sequence). Trimming removed 5 bases from V and 3 bases from J; junction bases left unmatched: 2. The CDR3 DNA sequence: TGTGCCTGGGGGACAGGGAACTACGAGCAGTACTTC. Translation gives CAWGTGNYEQYF.